The rows below give T cell receptor beta chains drawn from one sample of a study of pediatric ulcerative colitis. TCRdb's copy holds only in-frame clones and misses some; the assay was immunoSEQ multiplex PCR. The sample has tens of thousands of clones; about four fifths are singletons. The sample was blood. These TCRs come from a boy aged 5 to 17 with severe ulcerative colitis. Each CDR3 is given with its conserved first and last residue. A D gene is named only where the DNA matches it firmly. The size entry is marked missing in some rows and otherwise reads once, few, many or a size class.

v_call: TRBV9; d_call: -; j_call: TRBJ1-6; clone_size: -; cdr3_aa: CASSVAGSYNSPLHF; cdr3_nt: TGTGCCAGCAGCGTAGCTGGCAGCTATAATTCACCCCTCCACTTT
v_call: TRBV2; d_call: -; j_call: TRBJ2-1; clone_size: once; cdr3_aa: CAGRGFGVNNEQFF; cdr3_nt: TGTGCCGGCAGGGGCTTCGGGGTGAACAATGAGCAGTTCTTC
v_call: TRBV6-1; d_call: -; j_call: TRBJ1-6; clone_size: -; cdr3_aa: CASSESSSSYNSPLHF; cdr3_nt: TGTGCCAGCAGTGAAAGTAGCAGCTCCTATAATTCACCCCTCCACTTT
v_call: TRBV19; d_call: -; j_call: TRBJ1-5; clone_size: -; cdr3_aa: CASSVGFGGQPQHF; cdr3_nt: TGTGCCAGTAGTGTTGGATTTGGGGGTCAGCCCCAGCATTTT
v_call: TRBV7-9; d_call: -; j_call: TRBJ1-6; clone_size: -; cdr3_aa: CASSSGLGGNNSPLHF; cdr3_nt: TGTGCCAGCAGCTCCGGTTTGGGGGGGAATAATTCACCCCTCCACTTT
v_call: TRBV7-6; d_call: TRBD1; j_call: TRBJ1-1; clone_size: -; cdr3_aa: CASSLVGGDDINTEAFF; cdr3_nt: TGTGCCAGCAGCTTAGTAGGGGGCGATGATATTAACACTGAAGCTTTCTTT
v_call: TRBV7-2; d_call: -; j_call: TRBJ1-3; clone_size: -; cdr3_aa: CASSLSRAAGNTIYF; cdr3_nt: TGTGCCAGCAGCTTATCTCGGGCAGCTGGAAACACCATATATTTT
v_call: TRBV10-3; d_call: -; j_call: TRBJ1-3; clone_size: -; cdr3_aa: CAISEPPTVGNTIYF; cdr3_nt: TGTGCCATCAGTGAGCCCCCCACGGTTGGAAACACCATATATTTT
v_call: TRBV6-5; d_call: TRBD1; j_call: TRBJ1-2; clone_size: once; cdr3_aa: CASKKQGAGYGYTF; cdr3_nt: TGTGCCAGCAAGAAACAGGGGGCCGGCTATGGCTACACCTTC
v_call: TRBV7-9; d_call: TRBD1; j_call: TRBJ2-1; clone_size: -; cdr3_aa: CASSFWAGTGGNNEQFF; cdr3_nt: TGTGCCAGCAGCTTTTGGGCCGGGACAGGAGGGAACAATGAGCAGTTCTTC
v_call: TRBV4-1; d_call: TRBD1; j_call: TRBJ1-2; clone_size: -; cdr3_aa: CASSQGTGKGYGYTF; cdr3_nt: TGCGCCAGCAGCCAAGGGACAGGGAAGGGCTATGGCTACACCTTC
v_call: TRBV6-5; d_call: -; j_call: TRBJ2-3; clone_size: -; cdr3_aa: CASSYSEGDTQYF; cdr3_nt: TGTGCCAGCAGTTACTCGGAGGGGGATACGCAGTATTTT
v_call: TRBV5-1; d_call: -; j_call: TRBJ1-2; clone_size: few; cdr3_aa: CASSSGQINYGYTF; cdr3_nt: TGCGCCAGCAGCTCCGGACAGATAAACTATGGCTACACCTTC
v_call: TRBV28; d_call: -; j_call: TRBJ1-2; clone_size: -; cdr3_aa: CASRTDRTNYGYTF; cdr3_nt: TGTGCCAGCAGGACCGACAGAACTAACTATGGCTACACCTTC
v_call: TRBV11-2; d_call: -; j_call: TRBJ1-2; clone_size: few; cdr3_aa: CASSLGAGYGYTF; cdr3_nt: TGTGCCAGCAGCTTAGGGGCAGGGTATGGCTACACCTTC
v_call: TRBV7-3; d_call: -; j_call: TRBJ2-1; clone_size: -; cdr3_aa: CASSMGLNNEQFF; cdr3_nt: TGTGCCAGCAGCATGGGACTTAACAATGAGCAGTTCTTC
v_call: TRBV28; d_call: -; j_call: TRBJ1-1; clone_size: -; cdr3_aa: CASSLRQGVTEAFF; cdr3_nt: TGTGCCAGCAGTTTAAGGCAGGGTGTAACTGAAGCTTTCTTT
v_call: TRBV27; d_call: -; j_call: TRBJ1-6; clone_size: -; cdr3_aa: CASSSGTNSPLHF; cdr3_nt: TGTGCCAGCAGTTCGGGGACTAATTCACCCCTCCACTTT
v_call: TRBV29-1; d_call: -; j_call: TRBJ2-7; clone_size: -; cdr3_aa: CSGRDSSYEQYF; cdr3_nt: TGCAGCGGGAGGGACAGCTCCTACGAGCAGTACTTC
v_call: TRBV5-1; d_call: -; j_call: TRBJ1-6; clone_size: -; cdr3_aa: CASSLAGSSYNSPLHF; cdr3_nt: TGCGCCAGCAGCTTGGCAGGGAGCTCCTATAATTCACCCCTCCACTTT
v_call: TRBV5-4; d_call: -; j_call: TRBJ2-6; clone_size: -; cdr3_aa: CASSLDSYSGANVLTF; cdr3_nt: TGTGCCAGCAGCTTGGACAGCTACTCTGGGGCCAACGTCCTGACTTTC
v_call: TRBV10-3; d_call: TRBD2; j_call: TRBJ2-5; clone_size: -; cdr3_aa: CASRLASLEETQYF; cdr3_nt: TGTGCCTCCAGACTAGCGAGCCTGGAAGAGACCCAGTACTTC
v_call: TRBV7-2; d_call: -; j_call: TRBJ2-5; clone_size: -; cdr3_aa: CASSFIGGASETQYF; cdr3_nt: TGTGCCAGCAGCTTCATTGGCGGGGCCTCGGAGACCCAGTACTTC
v_call: TRBV9; d_call: -; j_call: TRBJ1-2; clone_size: -; cdr3_aa: CASSVGSLSGLGFGTF; cdr3_nt: TGTGCCAGCAGCGTAGGTTCCTTGTCGGGATTGGGTTTCGGCACCTTC
v_call: TRBV4-1; d_call: TRBD2; j_call: TRBJ2-1; clone_size: -; cdr3_aa: CASSRIGGDNEQFF; cdr3_nt: TGCGCCAGCAGCCGCATCGGGGGGGACAATGAGCAGTTCTTC
v_call: TRBV2; d_call: -; j_call: TRBJ2-7; clone_size: -; cdr3_aa: CASSTRDGYEQYF; cdr3_nt: TGTGCCAGCAGTACCAGGGACGGCTACGAGCAGTACTTC
v_call: TRBV13; d_call: -; j_call: TRBJ1-3; clone_size: -; cdr3_aa: CASSRSGSRSGNTIYF; cdr3_nt: TGTGCCAGCAGCCGATCCGGGAGCCGCTCTGGAAACACCATATATTTT
v_call: TRBV5-1; d_call: -; j_call: TRBJ2-5; clone_size: -; cdr3_aa: CASSLQLQETQYF; cdr3_nt: TGCGCCAGCAGCTTGCAACTACAAGAGACCCAGTACTTC
v_call: TRBV6-4; d_call: -; j_call: TRBJ2-2; clone_size: -; cdr3_aa: CASSADGVGELFF; cdr3_nt: TGTGCCAGCAGCGCGGACGGGGTCGGGGAGCTGTTTTTT
v_call: TRBV5-1; d_call: TRBD1; j_call: TRBJ1-1; clone_size: -; cdr3_aa: CASSGGQSTEAFF; cdr3_nt: TGCGCCAGCAGCGGGGGACAGTCCACTGAAGCTTTCTTT
v_call: TRBV6-6; d_call: TRBD1; j_call: TRBJ2-7; clone_size: -; cdr3_aa: CASRLRDRGLKQYF; cdr3_nt: TGTGCCAGCAGACTCCGGGACAGGGGTTTAAAGCAGTACTTC
v_call: TRBV6-6; d_call: TRBD1; j_call: TRBJ1-2; clone_size: -; cdr3_aa: CASRTGDVDGYTF; cdr3_nt: TGTGCCAGCAGGACAGGGGACGTCGATGGCTACACCTTC
v_call: TRBV10-2; d_call: -; j_call: TRBJ1-1; clone_size: -; cdr3_aa: CASTEGPNTEAFF; cdr3_nt: TGCGCCAGCACCGAGGGCCCAAACACTGAAGCTTTCTTT
v_call: TRBV4-3; d_call: -; j_call: TRBJ2-5; clone_size: -; cdr3_aa: CASSQDRARQETQYF; cdr3_nt: TGCGCCAGCAGCCAAGATAGAGCTAGGCAAGAGACCCAGTACTTC
v_call: TRBV19; d_call: TRBD2; j_call: TRBJ2-1; clone_size: -; cdr3_aa: CASSIGQRGVGEQFF; cdr3_nt: TGTGCCAGTAGTATAGGCCAGCGGGGGGTGGGTGAGCAGTTCTTC
v_call: TRBV19; d_call: TRBD1; j_call: TRBJ1-2; clone_size: -; cdr3_aa: CASNDRGRDYGYTF; cdr3_nt: TGTGCCAGTAACGACAGGGGAAGGGACTATGGCTACACCTTC
v_call: TRBV6-6; d_call: TRBD1; j_call: TRBJ2-7; clone_size: -; cdr3_aa: CASTAHRGGYEQYF; cdr3_nt: TGTGCCAGCACCGCCCACAGGGGTGGTTACGAGCAGTACTTC
v_call: TRBV4-3; d_call: -; j_call: TRBJ1-1; clone_size: -; cdr3_aa: CASSQEMGETEAFF; cdr3_nt: TGCGCCAGCAGCCAAGAGATGGGGGAGACTGAAGCTTTCTTT
v_call: TRBV30; d_call: TRBD1; j_call: TRBJ1-1; clone_size: -; cdr3_aa: CAWSTYRGHWNTEAFF; cdr3_nt: TGTGCCTGGAGTACTTACAGGGGGCATTGGAACACTGAAGCTTTCTTT
v_call: TRBV18; d_call: -; j_call: TRBJ1-6; clone_size: -; cdr3_aa: CASSPGLRSPLHF; cdr3_nt: TGTGCCAGCTCACCGGGGCTCCGGTCACCCCTCCACTTT
v_call: TRBV4-1; d_call: TRBD2; j_call: TRBJ2-3; clone_size: -; cdr3_aa: CASRRAPSGPQYTQYF; cdr3_nt: TGCGCCAGCAGACGCGCCCCTAGCGGGCCCCAATATACGCAGTATTTT
v_call: TRBV7-8; d_call: -; j_call: TRBJ1-2; clone_size: -; cdr3_aa: CASSPTDGNYGYTF; cdr3_nt: TGTGCCAGCAGCCCAACGGACGGAAACTATGGCTACACCTTC
v_call: TRBV7-2; d_call: -; j_call: TRBJ2-3; clone_size: -; cdr3_aa: CASSLAYEDTQYF; cdr3_nt: TGTGCCAGCAGCTTGGCGTACGAAGATACGCAGTATTTT
v_call: TRBV7-2; d_call: -; j_call: TRBJ1-6; clone_size: few; cdr3_aa: CASSLDLAGLSPLHF; cdr3_nt: TGTGCCAGCAGCTTAGACCTAGCGGGACTATCACCCCTCCACTTT
v_call: TRBV4-1; d_call: TRBD2; j_call: TRBJ2-3; clone_size: -; cdr3_aa: CASSQVGTRVDTQYF; cdr3_nt: TGCGCCAGCAGCCAAGTCGGGACTAGGGTCGATACGCAGTATTTT
v_call: TRBV25-1; d_call: TRBD2; j_call: TRBJ2-3; clone_size: -; cdr3_aa: CASSPGTSGGTQYF; cdr3_nt: TGTGCCAGCAGTCCCGGGACTAGCGGGGGCACGCAGTATTTT
v_call: TRBV7-2; d_call: -; j_call: TRBJ2-5; clone_size: -; cdr3_aa: CASSLSGPKETQYF; cdr3_nt: TGTGCCAGCAGCTTATCCGGGCCCAAAGAGACCCAGTACTTC
v_call: TRBV7-2; d_call: -; j_call: TRBJ1-2; clone_size: -; cdr3_aa: CASSVSSNYGYTF; cdr3_nt: TGTGCCAGCAGCGTCTCCTCAAACTATGGCTACACCTTC
v_call: TRBV5-4; d_call: TRBD1; j_call: TRBJ1-1; clone_size: -; cdr3_aa: CASSGSGTGVNKAFF; cdr3_nt: TGTGCCAGCAGCGGATCCGGGACAGGGGTGAATAAAGCTTTCTTT